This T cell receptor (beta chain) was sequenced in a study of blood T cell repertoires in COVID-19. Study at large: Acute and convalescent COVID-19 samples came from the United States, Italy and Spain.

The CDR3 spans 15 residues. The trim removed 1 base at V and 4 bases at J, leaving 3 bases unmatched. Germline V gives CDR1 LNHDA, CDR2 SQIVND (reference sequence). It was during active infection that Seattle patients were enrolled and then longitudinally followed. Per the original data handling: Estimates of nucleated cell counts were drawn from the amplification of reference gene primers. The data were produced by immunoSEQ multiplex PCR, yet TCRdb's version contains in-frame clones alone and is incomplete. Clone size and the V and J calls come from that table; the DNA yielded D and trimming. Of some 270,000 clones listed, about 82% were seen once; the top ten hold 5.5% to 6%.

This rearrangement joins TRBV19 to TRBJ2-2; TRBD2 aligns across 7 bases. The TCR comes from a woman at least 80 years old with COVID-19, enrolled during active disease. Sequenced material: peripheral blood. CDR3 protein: CASSIGEGSTGELFF. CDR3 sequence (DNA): TGTGCCAGTAGTATAGGGGAGGGAAGCACCGGGGAGCTGTTTTTT.